Listed below are T cell receptor beta chains from one sample, sequenced in a study of patients and donors after allogeneic stem cell transplantation. TCRdb independently ran MiXCR on the RT-PCR reads; one entry per CDR3 protein. The sample has 200,000 to 250,000 distinct CDR3 sequences, 38% seen once. The material sequenced was blood, either unsorted or a sorted T cell fraction (not recorded which). Receptors originate from a human donor who was either an allogeneic HSCT recipient or a stem cell or donor lymphocyte infusion donor (not recorded which). It is not recorded whose cells these are; they may come from a transplant donor. CDR3s include the opening cysteine and the closing phenylalanine or tryptophan. Each record gives: J gene, D gene, V gene, CDR3 protein. D genes are given only for firm matches.

j_gene: TRBJ1-5; d_gene: NA; v_gene: TRBV10-3; CDR3aa: CAISEAENSNQPQHF
j_gene: TRBJ1-5; d_gene: NA; v_gene: TRBV2; CDR3aa: CASSGATDSNQPQHF
j_gene: TRBJ2-1; d_gene: TRBD2; v_gene: TRBV6-2/TRBV6-3; CDR3aa: CASSLIGGGVNEQFF
j_gene: TRBJ2-3; d_gene: TRBD2; v_gene: TRBV20-1; CDR3aa: CSARGLAGEKNTDTQYF
j_gene: TRBJ1-4; d_gene: NA; v_gene: TRBV20-1; CDR3aa: CSARDLRATNEKLFF
j_gene: TRBJ1-2; d_gene: NA; v_gene: TRBV19; CDR3aa: CASLGRPYGYTF
j_gene: TRBJ2-4; d_gene: TRBD1; v_gene: TRBV30; CDR3aa: CAWGPGQQYIQYF
j_gene: TRBJ2-5; d_gene: NA; v_gene: TRBV28; CDR3aa: CASSSRVAETQYF
j_gene: TRBJ1-3; d_gene: NA; v_gene: TRBV7-6; CDR3aa: CASSLVGGANTIYF
j_gene: TRBJ2-1; d_gene: TRBD1; v_gene: TRBV6-2/TRBV6-3; CDR3aa: CASSLLSRGNEQFF
j_gene: TRBJ2-5; d_gene: NA; v_gene: TRBV9; CDR3aa: CASSVDPGHRQETQYF
j_gene: TRBJ2-7; d_gene: NA; v_gene: TRBV6-5; CDR3aa: CASRPGRLLLYEQYF
j_gene: TRBJ1-1; d_gene: TRBD1; v_gene: TRBV6-2/TRBV6-3; CDR3aa: CASRLQGRNTEAFF
j_gene: TRBJ1-4; d_gene: TRBD1; v_gene: TRBV20-1; CDR3aa: CSAPGQGAEKLFF
j_gene: TRBJ1-1; d_gene: NA; v_gene: TRBV4-1; CDR3aa: CASSHNGAGTNTEAFF